These T cell receptor beta chains were read from a single sample in a study of T cells in Graves' hyperthyroidism and ophthalmopathy. MiXCR, run by TCRdb on the multiplex PCR reads, gives a single entry per CDR3 protein. This table holds hundreds of thousands of distinct CDR3 sequences, approximately 19% found once. Sequencing was performed on blood. Every receptor here comes from a woman under 30 with Graves' hyperthyroidism. Both conserved end residues are part of each CDR3. Each record gives: V gene, CDR3 length, J gene, CDR3 protein.

TRBV9	15	TRBJ1-5	CASSPGRGANQPQHF
TRBV20-1	13	TRBJ1-2	CSAIEDKNYGYTF
TRBV11-2	16	TRBJ2-5	CASSLVSPRIQETQYF
TRBV9	15	TRBJ2-2	CASSDGQGKAGELFF
TRBV12-3/TRBV12-4	14	TRBJ1-2	CASSLVDRNYGYTF
TRBV7-7	14	TRBJ2-5	CATTPRTAQETQYF
TRBV5-1	17	TRBJ2-7	CASSLGSGRVDSYEQYF
TRBV6-5	15	TRBJ1-5	CASGLRGLSNQPQHF
TRBV12-3/TRBV12-4	18	TRBJ1-3	CASSFLGLRGRTGNTIYF
TRBV9	14	TRBJ2-2	CASSLDGTTGELFF
TRBV27	15	TRBJ1-2	CASSLSRDRGLGYTF
TRBV12-3/TRBV12-4	15	TRBJ2-4	CASSHPGRNQNIQYF
TRBV27	15	TRBJ2-7	CASSLGAGGAYEQYF
TRBV7-9	13	TRBJ1-1	CSSDSPGNTEAFF
TRBV7-3	13	TRBJ1-1	CASSRYRDTEAFF
TRBV29-1	17	TRBJ1-1	CSAGPPGGILVNTEAFF
TRBV6-2/TRBV6-3	13	TRBJ1-1	CASSYSPGTEAFF
TRBV9	16	TRBJ1-3	CASSVKGVNSGNTIYF
TRBV10-3	15	TRBJ2-7	CAISESRGRRYEQYF
TRBV5-1	15	TRBJ2-7	CASSSNGQGGYEQYF
TRBV19	12	TRBJ2-5	CASKSQWETQYF
TRBV27	15	TRBJ1-6	CASSFLGLINSPLHF
TRBV6-2/TRBV6-3	14	TRBJ2-2	CASSTGTGTGELFF
TRBV12-3/TRBV12-4	14	TRBJ1-3	CASGWTAVGNTIYF
TRBV6-1	13	TRBJ1-5	CASRTASNQPQHF
TRBV5-4	18	TRBJ1-2	CASSLENDRMARGYGYTF
TRBV27	16	TRBJ1-1	CASSLSGQGARGEAFF
TRBV28	15	TRBJ1-1	CASSLLFGRGTEAFF
TRBV11-1	16	TRBJ2-6	CASRSGQGTGANVLTF
TRBV6-4	18	TRBJ1-5	CASNDPNFGGYSNQPQHF
TRBV6-5	14	TRBJ1-5	CASSTIDPKQPQHF
TRBV7-3	15	TRBJ2-5	CASSTGIGRQETQYF
TRBV28	13	TRBJ2-7	CASSSVPSAEQYF
TRBV20-1	12	TRBJ2-7	CSARDPRAQQYF
TRBV20-1	13	TRBJ1-1	CSARGREPEKACF
TRBV7-3	16	TRBJ1-1	CASSQKGGYMNTEAFF
TRBV29-1	12	TRBJ1-1	CSVEWGSTEAFF
TRBV4-2	18	TRBJ2-2	CASSTGWDRALDTGELFF
TRBV6-1	15	TRBJ2-7	CASRTGTGLLYEQYF
TRBV4-1	18	TRBJ1-5	CASSQDPPKIFAHQPQHF
TRBV9	15	TRBJ1-2	CASSVLATGTYGYTF
TRBV5-6	15	TRBJ1-3	CASTLSSQLGHGIYF
TRBV20-1	15	TRBJ2-2	CSARDIRLGLGELFF
TRBV29-1	13	TRBJ2-7	CSVGLAEIYEQYF